The clone carrying this T cell receptor beta chain was found many times. V lost 3 bases, J lost 6 bases, and 9 bases lay in between. Germline V gives CDR1 LNHNV, CDR2 YYDKDF (reference sequence). CDR3 size: 13 residues. This sample was included in a study of CD8 T cells in ankylosing spondylitis. One entry per CDR3 protein results from TCRdb running MiXCR on the 5' RACE reads. The repertoire consists of around 230,000 distinct CDR3 sequences, with around 9.1% occurring once and the leading ten covering 6.5% to 7%. The specimen was blood, either unsorted or a sorted T cell fraction (not recorded which). The receptor was isolated from a male donor with ankylosing spondylitis or in good health (not recorded which). The rearrangement joins TRBV15 to TRBJ2-4; a possible D gene is TRBD2 (5 bases). The CDR3 region is CATSSNRGNIQYF. The CDR3, as DNA: TGTGCCACCAGCAGTAACCGGGGAAACATTCAGTACTTC.